One sample yielded the 22 T cell receptor beta chains listed below, sequenced in a study of technical replicates of blood from a handful of donors. The method was immunoSEQ multiplex PCR; TCRdb's version includes in-frame clones alone and lacks a portion of them. The sample contains about 81,000 clones, approximately 96% of which appear only once. Sequencing was performed on T cells isolated from PBMCs. All receptors come from a human donor in good health.

The chain joins TRBV13 to TRBJ1-1; 8 bases match TRBD1. The CDR3 has 16 amino acids. Germline V gene data show CDR1 as PRHDT and CDR2 as FYEKMQ (reference sequence). With V trimmed by 3 bases and J by 3 bases, 9 bases remained unmatched. The CDR3 coding sequence is TGTGCCAGCAGCTTCGAGCCTCCGACAGGGGACACTGAAGCTTTCTTT. Translating it yields CASSFEPPTGDTEAFF. The whole variable domain, remainder taken from reference TRBV13 and TRBJ1-1, is AAGVIQSPRHLIKEKRETATLKCYPIPRHDTVYWYQQGPGQDPQFLISFYEKMQSDKGSIPDRFSAQQFSDYHSELNMSSLELGDSALYFCASSFEPPTGDTEAFFGQGTRLTVV.

The chain has TRBV2 and TRBJ2-7; D is perhaps TRBD1 (7 bases). This CDR3 region has 13 residues. Per the germline V gene, CDR1 is SNHLY and CDR2 is FYNNEI. Deletions cut 8 bases from V and 2 bases from J, with 13 bases between. The CDR3 here is CASGGTEAYEQYF. The CDR3 DNA follows: TGTGCCAGCGGGGGGACAGAGGCCTACGAGCAGTACTTC.

This clone appeared once. The chain uses TRBV6-1 and TRBJ2-7; tentatively, D is TRBD1 (5 bases). The germline gives CDR1 MNHNS, CDR2 SASEGT. The CDR3 spans 11 residues. V gave up 5 bases and J gave up 9 bases, with 11 bases separating them. CDR3 protein: CASSSGFLQYF. CDR3 in DNA: TGTGCCAGCAGTTCAGGGTTTTTGCAGTACTTC.

The rearrangement links TRBV6-5 to TRBJ2-1; TRBD2 matches at 7 bases. CDR3 length equals 15 residues. Germline V CDR1 and CDR2: MNHEY, SVGAGI. Germline trimming cut 5 bases from V and 7 bases from J; bases unmatched to any gene: 11. CDR3 residues: CASSAFGGSYNEQFF. In DNA form, the CDR3 reads TGTGCCAGCAGTGCCTTTGGCGGGAGTTATAATGAGCAGTTCTTC.

The chain employs TRBV25-1 and TRBJ1-5, with a tentative D call TRBD1 (6 bases). Per germline, CDR1 MGHDK and CDR2 SYGVNS. The CDR3 is made up of 14 amino acids. The ends were cut back, 4 bases at V and 9 bases at J, with 16 bases in the middle. Here the CDR3 reads CASSASQGTLPQHF. Written as DNA, the CDR3 is TGTGCCAGCAGTGCTTCACAGGGTACCCTGCCCCAGCATTTT.

V and J are TRBV30 and TRBJ2-1, with a possible D match to TRBD2 (6 bases). V was cut by 5 bases and J by 9 bases, with 11 bases left in between. The CDR3 loop spans 11 amino acids. Germline CDR1 is GTSNPN and CDR2 is SVGIG (reference sequence). As DNA, the CDR3 is TGTGCCTGGGAGGTGGGGGGTGAGCAGTTCTTC. Translation: CAWEVGGEQFF.

The gene calls are TRBV11-2 and TRBJ1-2; a weak D match, TRBD1 (5 bases). Germline CDR1 and CDR2: SGHAT and FQNNGV. V lost 4 bases, J lost 8 bases, and 20 bases lay in between. The CDR3 has 15 amino acids. The CDR3 here is CASSSTKGIASGYTF. The CDR3 region has the DNA TGTGCCAGCAGCTCTACGAAGGGGATTGCGTCAGGCTACACCTTC.

The V and J genes are TRBV5-6 and TRBJ2-5; D might be TRBD2 (5 bases). The germline CDR1 and CDR2 sequences are SGHDT and YYEEEE. The CDR3 is made up of 14 amino acids. Trimming cost V 4 bases and J 2 bases, with 12 bases left between them. This CDR3 reads CASSATRAQETQYF. The DNA for the CDR3 is TGTGCCAGCAGCGCTACTAGGGCGCAAGAGACCCAGTACTTC. Using reference TRBV5-6 and TRBJ2-5 for the parts outside the CDR3, the full variable domain is DAGVTQSPTHLIKTRGQQVTLRCSPKSGHDTVSWYQQALGQGPQFIFQYYEEEERQRGNFPDRFSGHQFPNYSSELNVNALLLGDSALYLCASSATRAQETQYFGPGTRLLVL.

The rearrangement uses TRBV7-9 and TRBJ1-2; D is unclear. The CDR3 length is 13 residues. V was shortened by 2 bases and J by 7 bases, with 11 bases between the two germline ends. Germline CDR1 SEHNR, CDR2 FQNEAQ (reference sequence). The CDR3 loop is CASSLPGSSGYTF. CDR3 bases: TGTGCCAGCAGCTTACCCGGGAGCTCTGGCTACACCTTC. Supplemented by reference TRBV7-9 and TRBJ1-2, the full variable domain reads DTGVSQNPRHKITKRGQNVTFRCDPISEHNRLYWYRQTLGQGPEFLTYFQNEAQLEKSRLLSDRFSAERPKGSFSTLEIQRTEQGDSAMYLCASSLPGSSGYTFGSGTRLTVV.

This clone was recorded once. This chain links TRBV27 with TRBJ1-1; 8 nucleotides align to TRBD1. Germline-derived CDR1 and CDR2 are MNHEY and SMNVEV (reference sequence). The CDR3 length is 13 residues. Germline trimming cut 8 bases from V and 4 bases from J; bases unmatched to any gene: 6. CDR3 nucleotides: TGTGCCAGCGGGCAGGGGGCGATCACTGAAGCTTTCTTT. Its protein product is CASGQGAITEAFF.

The rearrangement joins TRBV15 to TRBJ1-5; TRBD1 aligns across 7 bases. This CDR3 is 14 amino acids long. The germline V gene has CDR1 LNHNV and CDR2 YYDKDF (reference sequence). The V gene end was trimmed by 3 bases and the J gene end by 6 bases; junction bases not matched to a gene: 5. The CDR3 spells CATSSPTGFQPQHF. The CDR3 bases are TGTGCCACCAGCAGCCCGACAGGGTTTCAGCCCCAGCATTTT.

The chain joins TRBV7-8 to TRBJ2-1, with 9 positions matching TRBD1. CDR3 length: 16 residues. The J segment lost 8 bases and the V segment lost 6 bases, leaving 14 bases of the junction unmatched. The germline CDR1 and CDR2 sequences are SGHVS and FQNEAQ. The CDR3 loop is CASSYIQGAFFYEQFF. The CDR3 DNA follows: TGTGCCAGCAGTTATATACAGGGGGCTTTCTTCTATGAGCAGTTCTTC. The variable domain in full, completed from reference TRBV7-8 and TRBJ2-1, reads GAGVSQSPRYKVAKRGQDVALRCDPISGHVSLFWYQQALGQGPEFLTYFQNEAQLDKSGLPSDRFFAERPEGSVSTLKIQRTQQEDSAVYLCASSYIQGAFFYEQFFGPGTRLTVL.

Here the CDR3 reads CASSLEPRGPDLYGYTF. DNA for the CDR3: TGTGCCAGCAGCTTAGAGCCCAGGGGGCCGGACCTATATGGCTACACCTTC. V usage is TRBV7-9 and J usage is TRBJ1-2; the match to TRBD1 covers 8 bases. Per the germline V gene, CDR1 is SEHNR and CDR2 is FQNEAQ (reference sequence). Germline trimming cut 1 base from V and 5 bases from J; bases unmatched to any gene: 12. CDR3 length: 17 amino acids.

In its sample, this clone was seen once. The V gene is TRBV6-5, the J gene TRBJ1-2; no reliable D call. This CDR3 is built from 13 residues. Germline V gene data show CDR1 as MNHEY and CDR2 as SVGAGI. Trimming stripped 0 bases from V and 5 bases from J, with 7 bases between. The CDR3 sequence: CASSYSLGYGYTF. DNA for the CDR3: TGTGCCAGCAGTTACTCCCTCGGTTATGGCTACACCTTC.

This clone has a handful of counts. The chain combines TRBV10-2 with TRBJ2-7; possibly TRBD2 for D (7 bases). Trimming left V 3 bases short and J 3 bases short, with 9 bases between. This CDR3 spans 13 amino acids. Germline CDR1 WSHSY, CDR2 SAAADI. DNA for the CDR3: TGCGCCAGCAGTGAAGGGGGGGTCTACGAGCAGTACTTC. Translation: CASSEGGVYEQYF.

Written as DNA, the CDR3 is TGTGCCGGACGCATGGGAGGGCAGAACACTGAAGCTTTCTTT. It specifies CAGRMGGQNTEAFF. The rearrangement joins TRBV6-1 to TRBJ1-1; no clear D. CDR3 length equals 14 residues. CDR1 MNHNS and CDR2 SASEGT come from the germline V gene. V was pared by 11 bases and J by 1 base, with 17 bases between.

The chain carries TRBV19 and TRBJ2-1; 7 bases map to TRBD2. There are 16 residues in the CDR3. The germline gives CDR1 LNHDA, CDR2 SQIVND (reference sequence). With 2 bases clipped from V and 3 bases from J, the junction kept 7 bases outside the gene matches. The CDR3, as DNA: TGTGCCAGTAGTATACGGGACTACCAATACTACAATGAGCAGTTCTTC. Translated, it gives CASSIRDYQYYNEQFF. Together with reference TRBV19 and TRBJ2-1, the CDR3 gives the full variable domain: DGGITQSPKYLFRKEGQNVTLSCEQNLNHDAMYWYRQDPGQGLRLIYYSQIVNDFQKGDIAEGYSVSREKKESFPLTVTSAQKNPTAFYLCASSIRDYQYYNEQFFGPGTRLTVL.

The CDR3 DNA reads as TGTGCCAGCAGCGCTACTGACTCGTATACGCAGTATTTT. Its translation is CASSATDSYTQYF. The V and J genes are TRBV9 and TRBJ2-3; D unresolved. Trimming left V 3 bases short and J 7 bases short, with 12 bases between. The CDR3 spans 13 residues. The germline V gene has CDR1 SGDLS and CDR2 YYNGEE.

This clone was seen a single time. The chain has TRBV9 and TRBJ2-2; a weak D match, TRBD2 (6 bases). CDR3 size: 16 residues. Germline CDR1 and CDR2: SGDLS and YYNGEE. Trimming removed 0 bases from V and 1 base from J, with 10 bases in between. This CDR3 is CASSVDGGRNTGELFF. The DNA of the CDR3 is TGTGCCAGCAGCGTAGATGGAGGGAGGAACACCGGGGAGCTGTTTTTT.

J is TRBJ1-1 and V is TRBV19; TRBD1 aligns across 7 bases. The CDR3 runs to 14 residues. Trimming removed 5 bases from V and 0 bases from J; junction bases left unmatched: 3. CDR1 LNHDA and CDR2 SQIVND come from the germline V gene (reference sequence). The CDR3 loop reads CASSVDRMNTEAFF. The CDR3, as DNA: TGTGCCAGTAGTGTGGACAGGATGAACACTGAAGCTTTCTTT.

This chain joins TRBV28 and TRBJ2-5; 10 bases agree with TRBD2. The CDR3 is made up of 17 amino acids. Germline V gene data show CDR1 as MDHEN and CDR2 as SYDVKM. J lost 3 bases, V lost 6 bases, and 13 bases had no gene match. The CDR3 reads CASSQYPSGSLEETQYF. Written as DNA, the CDR3 is TGTGCCAGCAGCCAATACCCTAGCGGGAGTTTGGAAGAGACCCAGTACTTC.

The V gene is TRBV20-1, the J gene TRBJ2-1; TRBD2 aligns across 7 bases. J was trimmed by 12 bases and V by 2 bases; bases with no gene match: 1. The CDR3 has 10 amino acids. CDR1 and CDR2 (germline): DFQATT, SNEGSKA (reference sequence). The chain's CDR3 is CSARSGGQFF. CDR3 DNA sequence: TGCAGTGCTAGATCGGGGGGGCAGTTCTTC.